These T cell receptor beta chains were read from a single sample in a study of blood T cell repertoires in COVID-19. The method was immunoSEQ multiplex PCR; TCRdb's version includes in-frame clones alone and lacks a portion of them. The data show about 170,000 clones, roughly nine tenths seen once. Input material: peripheral blood. The origin of the receptors is a woman aged 55-70 years with COVID-19, enrolled during active disease. Each CDR3 is given with its conserved first and last residue. Fields, in order: V gene, clone size, D gene, J gene, CDR3 DNA, CDR3 protein. The D gene is left open where the match is weak. Expanded clones get a size class; other rows say once, few or many, or leave the size out.

TRBV9,once,TRBD2,TRBJ2-1,TGTGCCAGCAGCGTAGTCGGCGGGAGGGGGAATGAGCAGTTCTTC,CASSVVGGRGNEQFF
TRBV2,.,.,TRBJ1-3,TGTGCCAGCGGGCAGGGGTACGGAAACACCATATATTTT,CASGQGYGNTIYF
TRBV28,.,TRBD1,TRBJ2-7,TGTGCCAGCAGCTTGGGACAGTACCCCTACGAGCAGTACTTC,CASSLGQYPYEQYF
TRBV11-2,.,.,TRBJ2-3,TGTGCCAGCAGCTTACTTCCCACTTACACAGATACGCAGTATTTT,CASSLLPTYTDTQYF
TRBV6-5,.,TRBD1,TRBJ1-2,TGTGCCAGCACCCGGACAGGGGGCGATGGCTACACCTTC,CASTRTGGDGYTF
TRBV5-8,.,.,TRBJ1-5,TGTGCCAGCAATTCTCGTGAGGGCCGGGGTCAGCCCCAGCATTTT,CASNSREGRGQPQHF
TRBV30,.,.,TRBJ1-1,TGTGCCTGCACGGGACTCTTGAACACTGAAGCTTTCTTT,CACTGLLNTEAFF
TRBV27,.,.,TRBJ2-1,TGTGCCAGCAGTTTTATATTGGGGGCAGGGTTGCTCAATGAGCAGTTCTTC,CASSFILGAGLLNEQFF
TRBV5-1,.,.,TRBJ1-1,TGCGCCAGCAGCCACCCGGACAGACTGAACACTGAAGCTTTCTTT,CASSHPDRLNTEAFF
TRBV5-1,.,.,TRBJ2-7,TGCGCCAGCAGCTTGGGAGGGAGCTCCTACGAGCAGTACTTC,CASSLGGSSYEQYF
TRBV2,.,.,TRBJ1-3,TGTGCCAGCAGCCTTGTGGGCTCCGGTGGCACCATATATTTT,CASSLVGSGGTIYF
TRBV29-1,.,TRBD1,TRBJ1-4,TGCAGCGTTGCACGAGGGGGCCGTGGCGAAAAACTGTTTTTT,CSVARGGRGEKLFF
TRBV29-1,.,.,TRBJ2-3,TGCAGCGTTGAGAGGGCCAGCCCAGATACGCAGTATTTT,CSVERASPDTQYF
TRBV19,.,.,TRBJ1-4,TGTGCCAGTAGTATAGGGGGGGTTAGGGATGAAAAACTGTTTTTT,CASSIGGVRDEKLFF
TRBV5-1,once,.,TRBJ2-1,TGCGCCAGCAGCTTGGAGGCAGGCTCGGATGAGCAGTTCTTC,CASSLEAGSDEQFF
TRBV29-1,.,TRBD2,TRBJ2-7,TGCAGCGTTGGGACTAGCGGGAGGGCCTCCACCCACGAGCAGTACTTC,CSVGTSGRASTHEQYF
TRBV7-3,.,TRBD1,TRBJ1-2,TGTGCCAGCAGCTTAGGACAGGGTGAATATGGCTACACCTTC,CASSLGQGEYGYTF
TRBV7-2,.,TRBD2,TRBJ2-1,TGTGCCAGCAGCAATAGCGGGGGCTCCTACAATGAGCAGTTCTTC,CASSNSGGSYNEQFF
TRBV11-2,few,.,TRBJ2-7,TGTGCCACTACGGACAGACCCCTATCCTACGAGCAGTACTTC,CATTDRPLSYEQYF
TRBV24-1,once,TRBD1,TRBJ2-2,TGTGCCACCAGTGGGGGTAGTAGGGACAGGGGCACCACCGGGGAGCTGTTTTTT,CATSGGSRDRGTTGELFF
TRBV4-1,.,TRBD1,TRBJ1-6,TGCGCCAGCAGCCAGCACTTTTCCTGGAAGGGACAGGGGGCGCGGGTTTCACCCCTCCACTTT,CASSQHFSWKGQGARVSPLHF
TRBV19,.,TRBD1,TRBJ1-3,TGTGCCAGTAGTAGGGGGACAGGGACCTTCTCTGGAAACACCATATATTTT,CASSRGTGTFSGNTIYF
TRBV2,.,.,TRBJ2-5,TGTGCCAGCATGGCTGGCCGTTACCAAGAGACCCAGTACTTC,CASMAGRYQETQYF
TRBV19,.,TRBD1,TRBJ1-2,TGTGCCACCCTCGACAGGGCCAACTATGGCTACACCTTC,CATLDRANYGYTF
TRBV9,.,.,TRBJ1-1,TGTGCCAGCAGCGTAGACCCAGGGGCCCGGAACACTGAAGCTTTCTTT,CASSVDPGARNTEAFF
TRBV27,.,.,TRBJ1-2,TGTGCCAGCAGTTTAGGGGGGACCGATGGCTACACCTTC,CASSLGGTDGYTF
TRBV7-9,few,TRBD2,TRBJ2-3,TGTGCCAGCAGCTTAGCGGCTAGCGGGAGGGCCGGTACGCAGTATTTT,CASSLAASGRAGTQYF